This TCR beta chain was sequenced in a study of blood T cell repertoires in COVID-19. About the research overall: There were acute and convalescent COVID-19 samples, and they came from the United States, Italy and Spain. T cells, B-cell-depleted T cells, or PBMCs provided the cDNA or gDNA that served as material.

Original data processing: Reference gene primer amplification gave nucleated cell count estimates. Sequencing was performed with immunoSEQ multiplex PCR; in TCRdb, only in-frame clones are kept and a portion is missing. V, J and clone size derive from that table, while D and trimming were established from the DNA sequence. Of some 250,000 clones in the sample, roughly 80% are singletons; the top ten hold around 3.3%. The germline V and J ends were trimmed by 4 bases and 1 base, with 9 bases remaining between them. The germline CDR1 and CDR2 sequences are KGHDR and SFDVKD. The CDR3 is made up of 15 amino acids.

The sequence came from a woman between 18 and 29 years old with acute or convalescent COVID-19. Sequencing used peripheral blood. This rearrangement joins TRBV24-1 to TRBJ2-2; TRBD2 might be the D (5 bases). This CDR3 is CATSDATRNTGELFF. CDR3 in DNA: TGTGCCACCAGTGACGCAACTAGGAACACCGGGGAGCTGTTTTTT.